Presented here are 8 T cell receptor beta chains from one specimen sequenced in a study of Graves' ophthalmopathy and Graves' hyperthyroidism. TCR beta CDR3 amplification used RNA transcripts. First-round RT-PCR used HTBI primers; second-round multiplex PCR followed. MiXCR was run by TCRdb on the multiplex PCR reads, yielding one entry per CDR3 protein. The sample has approximately 460,000 distinct CDR3 sequences, 13% to 15% seen once; the top ten hold 9.5% to 10%. The sample was blood. Receptors were obtained from a woman younger than 45 with Graves' ophthalmopathy.

This chain links TRBV20-1 with TRBJ2-5; 7 bases agree with TRBD2. This CDR3 is built from 15 residues. The V gene's germline CDR1 is DFQATT and CDR2 SNEGSKA (reference sequence). Trimming removed 1 base from V and 4 bases from J; junction bases left unmatched: 9. The CDR3 reads CSARASGAPRETQYF. CDR3 nucleotide sequence: TGCAGTGCTAGAGCCAGCGGGGCCCCCCGAGAGACCCAGTACTTC.

This clonotype has ten or more counts. CDR3 DNA sequence: TGTGCCAGCAGTTCGGGACCGCGCTATGGCTACACCTTC. Amino acid sequence: CASSSGPRYGYTF. The J gene is TRBJ1-2, the V gene TRBV2; D is perhaps TRBD1 (5 bases). V was trimmed by 5 bases and J by 4 bases, leaving 11 bases between them. The CDR3 sequence is 13 residues long. Germline CDR1 is SNHLY and CDR2 is FYNNEI. The complete variable domain, with remaining parts taken from reference TRBV2 and TRBJ1-2, reads EPEVTQTPSHQVTQMGQEVILRCVPISNHLYFYWYRQILGQKVEFLVSFYNNEISEKSEIFDDQFSVERPDGSNFTLKIRSTKLEDSAMYFCASSSGPRYGYTFGSGTRLTVV.

J is TRBJ2-5 and V is TRBV10-2; TRBD2 matches 10 bases. Trimming removed 8 bases from V and 5 bases from J; junction bases left unmatched: 11. The germline gives CDR1 WSHSY, CDR2 SAAADI. This CDR3 is 15 amino acids long. This CDR3 is CASERSGGAWETQYF. For the CDR3, the DNA is TGCGCCAGCGAGAGGAGCGGGGGGGCCTGGGAGACCCAGTACTTC.

This clonotype was recorded at least ten times. J is TRBJ2-5 and V is TRBV13; 9 bases line up with TRBD1. Germline CDR1 and CDR2: PRHDT and FYEKMQ (reference sequence). The ends lost 3 bases at V and 4 bases at J; junction bases unmatched: 3. The CDR3 contains 14 residues. CDR3 region: CASSFDRGIETQYF. The CDR3 DNA follows: TGTGCCAGCAGCTTCGACAGGGGGATAGAGACCCAGTACTTC.

J is TRBJ2-5 and V is TRBV6-1; 9 bases fit TRBD2. Germline V gene sequence: CDR1 MNHNS, CDR2 SASEGT. The CDR3 length is 14 residues. Trimming at V came to 6 bases and at J to 5 bases, leaving 7 bases not matched to a gene. In DNA form, the CDR3 reads TGTGCCAGCAGCCCTAGCGGGAAGTGGGAGACCCAGTACTTC. It yields the protein CASSPSGKWETQYF.

This clonotype occurred many times. The chain carries TRBV13 and TRBJ1-1; 10 bases are a match to TRBD1. V trimming: 2 bases; J trimming: 5 bases; junction bases outside the gene matches: 14. The CDR3 is 18 amino acids. Germline lookup yields CDR1 PRHDT and CDR2 FYEKMQ (reference sequence). CDR3 nucleotide sequence: TGTGCCAGCAGCTTACAACCGGGACAGGGGTTAAGGGGGACTGAAGCTTTCTTT. Its translation: CASSLQPGQGLRGTEAFF.

This clonotype was picked up a small number of times. For the CDR3, the DNA is TGTGCCAGCAGCTTAGATTCCCGGCAGAACACTGAAGCTTTCTTT. Protein: CASSLDSRQNTEAFF. This chain links TRBV9 with TRBJ1-1; no firm D call. V lost 4 bases and J 1 base, leaving 14 bases between the germline ends. Germline values: CDR1 SGDLS, CDR2 YYNGEE. The CDR3 covers 15 residues. Together with reference TRBV9 and TRBJ1-1, the CDR3 gives the full variable domain: DSGVTQTPKHLITATGQRVTLRCSPRSGDLSVYWYQQSLDQGLQFLIQYYNGEERAKGNILERFSAQQFPDLHSELNLSSLELGDSALYFCASSLDSRQNTEAFFGQGTRLTVV.

This clonotype came up many times. This chain joins TRBV12-3 or TRBV12-4 and TRBJ1-1; perhaps TRBD1 as D (5 bases). V was clipped by 8 bases and J by 4 bases, with 11 bases between them. This CDR3 contains 12 residues. The CDR3 DNA follows: TGTGCCAGCCTTGGGGGGGGCACTGAAGCTTTCTTT. Translated: CASLGGGTEAFF.